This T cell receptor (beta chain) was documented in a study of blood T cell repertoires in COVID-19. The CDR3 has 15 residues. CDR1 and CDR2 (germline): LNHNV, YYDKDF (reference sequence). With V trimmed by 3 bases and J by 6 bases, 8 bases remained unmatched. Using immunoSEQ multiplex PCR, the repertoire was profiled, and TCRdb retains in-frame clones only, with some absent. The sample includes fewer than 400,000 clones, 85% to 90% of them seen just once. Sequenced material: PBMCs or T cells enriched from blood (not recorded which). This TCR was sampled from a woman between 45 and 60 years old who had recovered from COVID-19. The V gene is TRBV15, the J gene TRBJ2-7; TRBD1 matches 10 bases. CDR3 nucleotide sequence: TGTGCCACCAGCAGCGTAGGGACAGGGGCCCCCGAGCAGTACTTC. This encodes CATSSVGTGAPEQYF.